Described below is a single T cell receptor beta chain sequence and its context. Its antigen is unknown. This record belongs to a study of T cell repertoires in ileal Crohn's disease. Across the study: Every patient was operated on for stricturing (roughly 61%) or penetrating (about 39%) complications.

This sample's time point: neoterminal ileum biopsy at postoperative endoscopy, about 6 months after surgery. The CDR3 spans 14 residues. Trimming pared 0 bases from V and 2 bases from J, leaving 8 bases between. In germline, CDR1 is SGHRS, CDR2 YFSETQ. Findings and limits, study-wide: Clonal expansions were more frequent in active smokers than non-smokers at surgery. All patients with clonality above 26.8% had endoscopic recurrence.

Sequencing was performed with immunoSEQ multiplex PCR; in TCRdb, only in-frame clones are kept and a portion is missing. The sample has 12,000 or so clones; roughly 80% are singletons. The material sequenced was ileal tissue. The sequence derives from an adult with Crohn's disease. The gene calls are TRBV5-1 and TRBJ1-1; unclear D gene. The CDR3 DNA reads TGCGCCAGCAGCTTGGACAGCCATAACACTGAAGCTTTCTTT. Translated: CASSLDSHNTEAFF.